The 22 T cell receptor beta chains below were found in one sample sequenced in a study of blood T cells in healthy people across ages. Together with a sample-barcoded 5' primer, a J-beta primer mix was included in a second PCR lasting about 7 to 11 cycles. TCRdb itself ran the 5' RACE reads through MiXCR, one entry per CDR3 protein. The sample lists about 840,000 distinct CDR3 sequences, about 27% occurring once. These data were also reused for a study on T cells of mothers and their children.

Sequenced material: blood. The source of these receptors is a middle-aged woman in good health.

Many counts were recorded for this clonotype. The rearrangement links TRBV5-1 to TRBJ2-3; no definite D call. Germline V gene sequence: CDR1 SGHRS, CDR2 YFSETQ. V shed 0 bases and J shed 3 bases, with 8 bases lying between them. The CDR3 covers 14 residues. CDR3 residues: CASSLADLTDTQYF. The CDR3 coding sequence is TGCGCCAGCAGCTTGGCGGATTTAACAGATACGCAGTATTTT.

The CDR3 sequence is CAWSSLLGGGNEQYF. The CDR3 DNA sequence: TGTGCCTGGAGTTCCCTCCTCGGAGGGGGCAACGAGCAGTACTTC. The rearrangement links TRBV30 to TRBJ2-7; D possibly corresponds to TRBD1 (7 bases). Germline CDR1 GTSNPN, CDR2 SVGIG (reference sequence). Trimming took off 2 bases at V and 5 bases at J, with 19 bases between the two ends. The CDR3 consists of 15 residues.

This clonotype was detected many times. V is TRBV5-1 and J is TRBJ2-7; 8 bases agree with TRBD2. Losses at the gene ends were 0 bases for V and 7 bases for J; bases not matched to a gene: 3. Germline assignment: CDR1 SGHRS and CDR2 YFSETQ. The CDR3 consists of 13 residues. CDR3 region: CASSLESSGEQYF. CDR3 nucleotide sequence: TGCGCCAGCAGCTTGGAGTCTAGCGGGGAGCAGTACTTC.

The V gene is TRBV5-1, the J gene TRBJ2-2, with D possibly TRBD1 on 5 matching bases. Germline CDR1 SGHRS, CDR2 YFSETQ. The CDR3 spans 14 residues. Trimming removed 4 bases at V and 3 bases at J, with 10 bases between. The DNA of the CDR3 is TGCGCCAGCAGCGTCGACAGCTACACCGGGGAGCTGTTTTTT. This encodes CASSVDSYTGELFF.

This clonotype was recorded many times. CDR3 DNA: TGCAGCGTTCTGTTGCGGGGGACGGAAGAGACCCAGTACTTC. Translated: CSVLLRGTEETQYF. V and J are TRBV29-1 and TRBJ2-5; 7 bases map to TRBD2. The CDR3 length is 14 residues. J gave up 3 bases and V 5 bases, and 9 bases lay outside the gene matches. Germline CDR1 SQVTM, CDR2 ANQGSEA.

The V and J genes are TRBV29-1 and TRBJ1-2; D possibly corresponds to TRBD1 (5 bases). Deletions cut 0 bases from V and 4 bases from J, with 9 bases between. CDR3 length: 13 amino acids. Germline loops: CDR1 SQVTM, CDR2 ANQGSEA. The CDR3 here is CSVEEGDGYGYTF. CDR3 sequence (DNA): TGCAGCGTTGAAGAGGGGGATGGCTATGGCTACACCTTC.

Ten or more counts support this clonotype. The chain combines TRBV24-1 with TRBJ2-7; 7 bases agree with TRBD1. Trimming removed 2 bases from V and 4 bases from J; junction bases left unmatched: 7. Germline V gene sequence: CDR1 KGHDR, CDR2 SFDVKD. The CDR3 is 15 residues long. The CDR3 reads CATSDSRDSLYEQYF. The CDR3, as DNA: TGTGCCACCAGTGATTCCCGGGACAGCCTATACGAGCAGTACTTC.

As regards this clonotype: The junction departs from germline at one end; a sequencing error may be responsible. This chain joins TRBV7-9 and TRBJ2-5, with D perhaps matching TRBD2 (7 bases). Per germline, CDR1 SEHNR and CDR2 FQNEAQ (reference sequence). The CDR3 is 15 residues long. In DNA form, the CDR3 reads TGTACCAGCAGCTCTACAACCGAGGGGGGGGATGAGCAGTACTTC. Protein sequence: CTSSSTTEGGDEQYF.

This rearrangement joins TRBV18 to TRBJ1-1; D possibly corresponds to TRBD1 (6 bases). V was clipped by 1 base and J by 1 base, with 13 bases between them. Germline CDR1 and CDR2: KGHSH and LQKENI. This CDR3 spans 16 amino acids. The CDR3 region has the DNA TGTGCCAGCTCACCACTTCCCCAGGGACAGAACACTGAAGCTTTCTTT. Its translation is CASSPLPQGQNTEAFF.

The table lists this clonotype with a few counts. The chain couples TRBV7-9 to TRBJ1-2; D is possibly TRBD1 (6 bases). The CDR3 covers 14 residues. Germline CDR1 and CDR2: SEHNR and FQNEAQ (reference sequence). V was cut by 5 bases and J by 2 bases, with 12 bases left in between. The CDR3 DNA follows: TGTGCCAGCAGCGCCCGGACAGAGAACTATGGCTACACCTTC. Its protein product is CASSARTENYGYTF.

This clonotype was found many times. The V and J genes are TRBV7-9 and TRBJ2-5; 8 positions agree with TRBD2. CDR1 and CDR2 (germline): SEHNR, FQNEAQ (reference sequence). CDR3 size: 16 residues. Trimming took 1 base from V and 1 from J; bases not matched to a gene: 5. The CDR3 region is CASSLGAGEFQETQYF. The CDR3 DNA reads as TGTGCCAGCAGCTTAGGAGCGGGGGAATTCCAAGAGACCCAGTACTTC.

This clonotype was observed a handful of times. The rearrangement joins TRBV12-3 or TRBV12-4 to TRBJ2-6; D gene uncertain. Trimming pared 6 bases from V and 0 bases from J, leaving 15 bases between. The CDR3 spans 17 residues. The CDR3 sequence: CASRPSLSSSGANVLTF. In nucleotides, the CDR3 is TGTGCCAGCAGGCCCAGCTTAAGTAGCTCTGGGGCCAACGTCCTGACTTTC.

This clonotype was seen more than once but under ten times. V is TRBV7-2 and J is TRBJ2-7, with 8 bases aligning to TRBD1. Per germline, CDR1 SGHTA and CDR2 FQGNSA. The CDR3 is 13 residues long. V shed 7 bases and J 3 bases; nucleotides not matched to a gene: 5. This chain's CDR3 is CASTTGAGYEQYF. DNA of the CDR3: TGTGCCAGCACGACAGGGGCGGGCTACGAGCAGTACTTC.

This clonotype was counted at least ten times. V usage is TRBV28 and J usage is TRBJ2-7; 7 bases match TRBD1. CDR1 MDHEN and CDR2 SYDVKM come from the germline V gene. The CDR3 is 12 amino acids. V was pared by 8 bases and J by 5 bases, with 6 bases of the junction left unmatched. The CDR3 loop reads CASLSQGDEQYF. The CDR3 DNA follows: TGTGCCAGCCTGTCCCAGGGGGACGAGCAGTACTTC.

With regard to this clonotype: Given a much more abundant clone one base away, this may be a read error. V and J are TRBV27 and TRBJ2-7; TRBD1 aligns across 8 bases. The germline V gene encodes CDR1 MNHEY and CDR2 SMNVEV (reference sequence). V was clipped by 6 bases and J by 5 bases; unmatched bases: 6. The CDR3 runs to 13 residues. The CDR3 here is CASRLRTGHEQYF. The CDR3, as DNA: TGTGCCAGCAGGTTACGGACAGGGCACGAGCAGTACTTC.

Many counts were recorded for this clonotype. The chain has TRBV6-5 and TRBJ2-1; either TRBD1 or TRBD2 may supply D (5 bases each). The CDR3 spans 13 residues. The V gene's germline CDR1 is MNHEY and CDR2 SVGAGI. The V end was cut by 2 bases, the J end by 8 bases, with 10 bases between. The chain's CDR3 is CASSYIRGYEQFF. CDR3 in DNA: TGTGCCAGCAGTTACATACGGGGCTATGAGCAGTTCTTC.

The chain uses TRBV3-1 and TRBJ1-5; TRBD1 is a possible D gene (6 bases). CDR3 size: 14 residues. The germline V gene encodes CDR1 LGHDT and CDR2 YNNKEL (reference sequence). The V and J ends lost 4 bases and 2 bases respectively, with 9 bases between them. CDR3 residues: CASSLQGRNQPQHF. DNA of the CDR3: TGTGCCAGCAGCCTACAGGGTCGCAATCAGCCCCAGCATTTT.

This clonotype was recorded once. A junction boundary mismatches the germline segment, possibly from a read error. The chain is built from TRBV6-2 or TRBV6-3 and TRBJ1-1, with a possible D match to TRBD1 (5 bases). The CDR3 extends over 16 amino acids. Germline V gene lookup returns CDR1 MNHEY and CDR2 SVGEGT. This chain's CDR3 is CANSYPSRGVDTEAFF. CDR3 nucleotides: TGTGCCAACAGTTACCCTTCGAGAGGGGTAGACACTGAAGCTTTCTTT.

This clonotype was picked up a small number of times. The V and J genes are TRBV7-6 and TRBJ1-2; TRBD1 is a possible D gene (5 bases). This CDR3 has 15 residues. CDR1 and CDR2 from the germline V gene are SGHVS and FNYEAQ. V lost 5 bases, J lost 4 bases, and 17 bases lay in between. The CDR3 sequence is CASSLEQGRVYGYTF. The CDR3 bases are TGTGCCAGCAGCCTCGAGCAGGGACGGGTCTATGGCTACACCTTC.

This clonotype appeared many times. The rearrangement uses TRBV12-3 or TRBV12-4 and TRBJ1-4, with 8 bases lining up with TRBD1. The CDR3 is 15 residues long. V was pared by 4 bases and J by 8 bases, with 9 bases of the junction left unmatched. This CDR3 reads CASSSPDRVGEKLFF. CDR3 coding DNA: TGTGCCAGCAGTTCCCCGGACAGGGTGGGGGAAAAACTGTTTTTT.

This clonotype appeared many times. The V call is TRBV9, the J call TRBJ2-7, with 11 bases lining up with TRBD1. Germline V gene lookup returns CDR1 SGDLS and CDR2 YYNGEE. V lost 5 bases and J lost 5; bases outside the gene matches: 3. This CDR3 is 13 amino acids long. This chain's CDR3 is CASRGQGEDEQYF. CDR3 nucleotides: TGTGCCAGCAGGGGACAGGGGGAAGACGAGCAGTACTTC.

About this clonotype itself: This may arise from a read error, as a much more abundant clone is one base away. The chain uses TRBV11-2 and TRBJ1-2; 7 nucleotides agree with TRBD1. The CDR3 runs to 13 residues. Germline loops: CDR1 SGHAT, CDR2 FQNNGV. Losses at the gene ends were 0 bases for V and 7 bases for J; bases not matched to a gene: 2. This CDR3 is CASSLEPGGGYTF. In nucleotides, the CDR3 is TGTGCCAGCAGCTTAGAGCCAGGGGGTGGCTACACCTTC.